Here is one T cell receptor beta chain with its context. The antigen remains unidentified. This sample stems from a study of OX40 agonist ivuxolimab in advanced cancers. Study in general: Three individuals attained partial responses, comprising one hepatocellular carcinoma case and two cutaneous melanoma cases. Findings of the study overall: Antigen specificity of clonally expanded peripheral T cells was not established. Some nonresponders additionally presented with little normalized T-cell clonal expansion.

Profiled with immunoSEQ multiplex PCR; TCRdb holds only in-frame clones, not every one. This table holds 90,000 to 120,000 clones, 80% to 95% found once. This clonotype was obtained from an adult with an advanced solid tumor such as melanoma, head and neck, liver or kidney cancer. Specimen: CD4+ or CD8+ T cells sorted from blood, collected in a trial of the OX40 agonist ivuxolimab.

CDR3 DNA: TGTGCCAGCAGTGAACAACAGGGTGGGGAAGCTTTCTTT. It specifies CASSEQQGGEAFF. The chain carries TRBV2 and TRBJ1-1; TRBD1 might be the D (6 bases). CDR1 is SNHLY and CDR2 is FYNNEI in the germline V gene. CDR3 length: 13 amino acids. Trimming pared 2 bases from V and 8 bases from J, leaving 12 bases between.